This note documents a single TCR beta chain sequence. Its specificity is not known. This table comes from immunoSEQ multiplex PCR, and its TCRdb copy is limited to in-frame clones, with some not included. The sample yields thousands of clones, about 88% seen once. This sample was taken from a study of hypomethylating agent response in myelodysplastic syndrome. Study-level information: Of patients, most of the 11 got azacitidine and 3 of 11 decitabine. Patients with myelodysplastic syndrome were some 10 male and 2 female.

CDR1 SGHRS and CDR2 YFSETQ come from the germline V gene. Trimming pared 4 bases from V and 2 bases from J, leaving 9 bases between. This CDR3 is built from 13 residues. Study outcomes and limitations: After treatment, novel clonotypes emerged more in responders, contracted ones more in non-responders.

This specimen was bone marrow, taken before or after starting hypomethylating agent treatment for myelodysplastic syndrome (not recorded which). The rearrangement links TRBV5-1 to TRBJ1-1; D gene unclear. The origin of this receptor is a human donor with myelodysplastic syndrome. The CDR3 spells CASSPGPNTEAFF. The CDR3, as DNA: TGCGCCAGCAGCCCCGGGCCCAACACTGAAGCTTTCTTT.